The clone carrying this TCR beta chain was found once. The DNA is omitted, as the CDR3 cannot be located on it reliably, and the CDR3 follows TCRdb's listing. Assay: immunoSEQ multiplex PCR; the TCRdb copy retains only in-frame clones and omits some. The table includes around 65,000 clones, roughly 92% detected once. Germline V gives CDR1 MNHEY, CDR2 SVGAGI. The CDR3 region is 13 residues in length, termini included. This entry belongs to a study of OX40 agonist ivuxolimab in advanced cancers. Across the study: Three patients got partial responses; one had hepatocellular carcinoma and two had cutaneous melanoma.

Blood samples were obtained at baseline, cycle 4 day 1, and cycle 7 day 1. This sequence originates from an adult with an advanced solid tumor such as melanoma, head and neck, liver or kidney cancer. The V and J genes are TRBV6-5 and TRBJ1-1; the D call in the table, TRBD1, was not verified against the DNA. Sequenced material: CD4+ or CD8+ T cells sorted from blood, taken in a trial of the OX40 agonist ivuxolimab. The CDR3 region is CASSFGQGTEAFF.